These 8 T cell receptor beta chains came from one sample sequenced in a study of T cell responses to AZD1222 COVID-19 vaccine (dated by TCRdb to about 2021). The library was produced with the immunoSEQ multiplex PCR assay. In its TCRdb copy, this immuneACCESS table keeps in-frame sequences only and misses some clones. Where compared with another copy, unresolved V genes explain less than half of these, and the others have no known cause. This sample holds roughly 150,000 clones; less than 95% were observed only once. The biggest ten clones account for about 5.9% of the sample. The time point label on this specimen signifies: about 28 days (+/-7) after the second vaccine dose. The sample consisted of peripheral blood, taken 28 days after the second AZD1222 dose. The receptors here all came from an adult who received the AZD1222 COVID-19 vaccine.

This rearrangement joins TRBV5-1 to TRBJ2-7; D unresolved. V shed 0 bases and J shed 3 bases, with 13 bases lying between them. The germline V gene encodes CDR1 SGHRS and CDR2 YFSETQ. This CDR3 has 15 residues. CDR3 sequence reads: CASSLATDSFYEQYF. CDR3 coding DNA: TGCGCCAGCAGCTTGGCTACGGATTCATTCTACGAGCAGTACTTC.

Here the CDR3 DNA reads TGCGCCAGCAGCAGGGGCGGGGGTAACACCGGGGAGCTGTTTTTT. Its translation: CASSRGGGNTGELFF. The V gene is TRBV5-1, the J gene TRBJ2-2; 7 positions agree with TRBD2. With 4 bases clipped from V and 2 bases from J, the junction kept 5 bases outside the gene matches. Germline V CDR1 and CDR2: SGHRS, YFSETQ. The CDR3 contains 15 residues.

V is TRBV7-2 and J is TRBJ1-5; D is ambiguous. The V gene lost 1 base and the J gene lost 0 bases, with 10 bases spanning the gap. The CDR3 is 16 residues long. Germline CDR1 is SGHTA and CDR2 is FQGNSA. The CDR3: CASSLGMATSNQPQHF. CDR3 bases: TGTGCCAGCAGCTTAGGTATGGCTACTAGCAATCAGCCCCAGCATTTT.

This chain links TRBV7-2 with TRBJ2-1; perhaps D is TRBD1 or TRBD2 (6 bases each). This CDR3 region has 15 residues. CDR1 is SGHTA and CDR2 is FQGNSA in the germline V gene. The germline V and J ends were trimmed by 0 bases and 4 bases, with 10 bases remaining between them. The CDR3 loop reads CASSLAGGLYNEQFF. Written as DNA, the CDR3 is TGTGCCAGCAGCTTAGCGGGGGGCCTGTACAATGAGCAGTTCTTC.

This clone was detected only a few times. V gene TRBV7-6 combines with J gene TRBJ2-5; D is ambiguous. Germline V gives CDR1 SGHVS, CDR2 FNYEAQ. The V and J ends lost 1 base and 2 bases respectively, with 8 bases between them. CDR3 length equals 14 residues. The CDR3 spells CASSLEGWQETQYF. CDR3 sequence (DNA): TGTGCCAGCAGCTTAGAGGGTTGGCAAGAGACCCAGTACTTC.

This chain's CDR3 is CASSQKGKTASSYNEQFF. For the CDR3, the DNA is TGTGCCAGCAGCCAAAAGGGGAAGACTGCCAGCTCCTACAATGAGCAGTTCTTC. The J gene is TRBJ2-1, the V gene TRBV3-1 (or the pseudogene TRBV3-2), with D possibly being TRBD1 (5 bases). Trimming left V 2 bases short and J 0 bases short, with 17 bases between. CDR3 length: 18 residues. The germline V gene has CDR1 LGHDT and CDR2 YNNKEL (reference sequence).

The chain employs TRBV23-1 and TRBJ1-2; 10 bases fit TRBD1. TRBV23-1 is an open reading frame whose function is uncertain. The length of the CDR3 is 15 residues. The trim removed 4 bases at V and 8 bases at J, leaving 10 bases unmatched. CDR3 residues: CASSPYGDRGVGYTF. The CDR3 region has the DNA TGCGCCAGCAGTCCATATGGGGACAGGGGTGTAGGCTACACCTTC.

V gene TRBV24-1 combines with J gene TRBJ2-3, with 8 bases matching TRBD1. Germline values: CDR1 KGHDR, CDR2 SFDVKD. With V trimmed by 4 bases and J by 4 bases, 3 bases remained unmatched. This CDR3 region has 14 residues. This chain's CDR3 is CATSEPGGADTQYF. DNA for the CDR3: TGTGCCACCAGTGAACCAGGGGGCGCAGATACGCAGTATTTT.